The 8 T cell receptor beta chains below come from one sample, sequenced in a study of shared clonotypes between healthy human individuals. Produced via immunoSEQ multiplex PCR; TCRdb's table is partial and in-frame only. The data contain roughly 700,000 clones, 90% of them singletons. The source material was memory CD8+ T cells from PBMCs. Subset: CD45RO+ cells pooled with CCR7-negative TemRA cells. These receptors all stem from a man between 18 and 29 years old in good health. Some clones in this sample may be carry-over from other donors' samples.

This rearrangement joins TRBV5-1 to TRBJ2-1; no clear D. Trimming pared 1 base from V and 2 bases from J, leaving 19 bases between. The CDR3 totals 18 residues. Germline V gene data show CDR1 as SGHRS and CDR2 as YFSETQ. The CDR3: CASSLKATRPSTYNEQFF. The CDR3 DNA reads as TGCGCCAGCAGCTTGAAAGCGACCCGACCTTCCACCTACAATGAGCAGTTCTTC.

The CDR3, as DNA: TGTGCCAGCAGCAACGGCGGCCAGACTTTCGATAGCAATCAGCCCCAGCATTTT. It is translated as CASSNGGQTFDSNQPQHF. This sequence joins TRBV21-1 and TRBJ1-5. TRBV21-1 is designated a pseudogene. The CDR3 spans 18 residues.

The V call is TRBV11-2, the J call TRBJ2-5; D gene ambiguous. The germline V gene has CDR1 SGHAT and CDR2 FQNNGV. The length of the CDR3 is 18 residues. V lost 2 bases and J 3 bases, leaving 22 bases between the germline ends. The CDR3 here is CASSLTSIGWQAEETQYF. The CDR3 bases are TGTGCCAGCAGCTTAACTTCAATTGGGTGGCAGGCGGAAGAGACCCAGTACTTC.

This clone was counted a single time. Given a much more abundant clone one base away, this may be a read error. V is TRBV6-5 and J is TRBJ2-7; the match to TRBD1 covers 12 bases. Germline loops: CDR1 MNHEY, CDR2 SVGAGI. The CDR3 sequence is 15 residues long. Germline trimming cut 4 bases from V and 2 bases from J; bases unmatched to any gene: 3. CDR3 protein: CASSSGTGGAYEQYF. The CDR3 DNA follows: TGTGCCAGCAGTTCCGGGACAGGGGGCGCCTACGAGCAGTACTTC.

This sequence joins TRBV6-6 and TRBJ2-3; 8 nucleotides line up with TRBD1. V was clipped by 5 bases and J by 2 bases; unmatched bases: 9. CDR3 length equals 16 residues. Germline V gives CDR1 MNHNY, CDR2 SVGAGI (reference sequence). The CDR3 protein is CASSARQGKNTDTQYF. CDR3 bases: TGTGCCAGCAGTGCGCGACAGGGGAAAAACACAGATACGCAGTATTTT.

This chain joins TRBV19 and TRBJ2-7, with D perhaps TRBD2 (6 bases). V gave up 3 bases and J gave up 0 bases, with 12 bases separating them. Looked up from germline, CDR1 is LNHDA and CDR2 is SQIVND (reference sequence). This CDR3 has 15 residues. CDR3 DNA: TGTGCCAGTAGTATTTGGGGGAGGACCTCCTACGAGCAGTACTTC. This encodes CASSIWGRTSYEQYF.

The DNA for the CDR3 is TGTGCCAGCAGTCTCTACAGGGGCTTGAACACTGAAGCTTTCTTT. It translates to CASSLYRGLNTEAFF. J is TRBJ1-1 and V is TRBV27; the match to TRBD1 covers 7 bases. This CDR3 contains 15 residues. Trimming took 5 bases from V and 0 from J; bases not matched to a gene: 6. CDR1 and CDR2 (germline): MNHEY, SMNVEV (reference sequence).

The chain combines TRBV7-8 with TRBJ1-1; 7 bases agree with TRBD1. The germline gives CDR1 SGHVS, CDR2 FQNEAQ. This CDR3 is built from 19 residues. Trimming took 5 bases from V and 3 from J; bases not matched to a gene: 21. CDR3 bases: TGTGCCAGCAGCCTTGATATCAGGGGGAGCCCGATGATGGACACTGAAGCTTTCTTT. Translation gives CASSLDIRGSPMMDTEAFF.